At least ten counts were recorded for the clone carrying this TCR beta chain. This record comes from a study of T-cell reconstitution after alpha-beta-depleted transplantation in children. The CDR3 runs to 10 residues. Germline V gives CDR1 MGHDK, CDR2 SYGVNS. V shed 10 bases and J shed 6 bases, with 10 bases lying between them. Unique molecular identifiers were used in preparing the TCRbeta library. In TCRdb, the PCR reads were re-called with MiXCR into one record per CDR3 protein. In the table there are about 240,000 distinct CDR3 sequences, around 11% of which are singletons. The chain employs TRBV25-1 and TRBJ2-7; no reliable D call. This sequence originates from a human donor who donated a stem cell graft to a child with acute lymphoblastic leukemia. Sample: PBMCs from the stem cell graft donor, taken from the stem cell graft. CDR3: CATAGSEQYF. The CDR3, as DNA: TGTGCCACCGCTGGATCCGAGCAGTACTTC.